This passage covers 17 T cell receptor beta chains from one sample sequenced in a study of T cells in Graves' hyperthyroidism and ophthalmopathy. TCR beta CDR3 region amplification was performed from RNA transcripts. The HTBI primer set drove a first-round RT-PCR of the TCR CDR3. TCRdb reprocessed the multiplex PCR reads with MiXCR, giving one entry per CDR3 protein. In the table there are about 610,000 distinct CDR3 sequences, about 43% of which are singletons. Sequencing was done on a sample of peripheral blood or thyroid tissue (not recorded which). All receptors come from a woman aged 18-35 years with Graves' hyperthyroidism.

V gene TRBV20-1 combines with J gene TRBJ2-1; D ambiguous. Germline loops: CDR1 DFQATT, CDR2 SNEGSKA (reference sequence). There are 10 residues in the CDR3. V shed 5 bases and J shed 9 bases, with 8 bases lying between them. The CDR3 region is CSAEWSEQFF. DNA of the CDR3: TGCAGTGCTGAGTGGAGTGAGCAGTTCTTC.

This clonotype has a handful of counts. CDR3 sequence (DNA): TGTGCCAGCAGTACCTCGGGACTAGCGGGAGGAGGTGAGACCCAGTACTTC. Encoded protein: CASSTSGLAGGGETQYF. V is TRBV27 and J is TRBJ2-5, with 15 bases identical to TRBD2. CDR3 length: 17 residues. Germline loops: CDR1 MNHEY, CDR2 SMNVEV (reference sequence). Trimming took 5 bases from V and 5 from J; bases not matched to a gene: 9.

This clonotype was found once. The chain has TRBV29-1 and TRBJ1-5; a weak D match, TRBD1 (5 bases). The CDR3 contains 14 residues. The V gene lost 5 bases and the J gene lost 0 bases, with 11 bases spanning the gap. Germline lookup yields CDR1 SQVTM and CDR2 ANQGSEA. CDR3 DNA: TGCAGCGTTTTAACCGGGACTAGCAATCAGCCCCAGCATTTT. This translates into CSVLTGTSNQPQHF.

The V and J genes are TRBV27 and TRBJ1-5; no definite D call. Germline-derived CDR1 and CDR2 are MNHEY and SMNVEV (reference sequence). Trimming took 3 bases from V and 5 from J, leaving 11 bases between them. The CDR3 has 14 residues. This CDR3 is CASSFAGNDQPQHF. The CDR3 nucleotides are TGTGCCAGCAGTTTTGCGGGGAACGATCAGCCCCAGCATTTT.

This clonotype was observed once. One base away lies a much larger clone, so this may be a sequencing read error. The V call is TRBV20-1, the J call TRBJ1-1; D remains unclear. CDR1 and CDR2 from the germline V gene are DFQATT and SNEGSKA (reference sequence). The CDR3 has 16 amino acids. V gave up 0 bases and J gave up 4 bases, with 18 bases separating them. The CDR3 reads CSARDKKAGWGTEAFF. The CDR3 DNA is TGCAGTGCTAGAGATAAGAAAGCGGGGTGGGGCACTGAAGCTTTCTTT.

This clonotype was counted at least ten times. The V and J genes are TRBV15 and TRBJ1-5; D possibly corresponds to TRBD1 (5 bases). V lost 3 bases and J 6 bases, leaving 21 bases between the germline ends. The V gene's germline CDR1 is LNHNV and CDR2 YYDKDF (reference sequence). The CDR3 loop spans 17 amino acids. The CDR3 nucleotides are TGTGCCACCAGCAGGTTGGGGGAGTGGACAATACCTCAGCCCCAGCATTTT. It is translated as CATSRLGEWTIPQPQHF. Combining the CDR3 with reference TRBV15 and TRBJ1-5 gives the whole variable domain DAMVIQNPRYQVTQFGKPVTLSCSQTLNHNVMYWYQQKSSQAPKLLFHYYDKDFNNEADTPDNFQSRRPNTSFCFLDIRSPGLGDTAMYLCATSRLGEWTIPQPQHFGDGTRLSIL.

The chain carries TRBV20-1 and TRBJ1-2; TRBD1 is a possible D gene (5 bases). Germline V lookup: CDR1 DFQATT, CDR2 SNEGSKA (reference sequence). V gave up 0 bases and J gave up 0 bases, with 14 bases separating them. This CDR3 has 16 residues. The CDR3 sequence is CSARDLREVSNYGYTF. The CDR3 nucleotides read TGCAGTGCTAGAGACCTCAGGGAGGTATCTAACTATGGCTACACCTTC.

This clonotype was observed many times. The J gene is TRBJ1-3, the V gene TRBV9; TRBD1 might be the D (6 bases). The CDR3 has 15 amino acids. Per the germline V gene, CDR1 is SGDLS and CDR2 is YYNGEE. V dropped 1 base and J dropped 2 bases, with 10 bases sitting between them. The CDR3 loop reads CASSVSQGAGNTIYF. CDR3 sequence (DNA): TGTGCCAGCAGCGTATCACAGGGAGCTGGAAACACCATATATTTT.

This clonotype was recorded many times. This chain connects TRBV20-1 to TRBJ1-2; D perhaps matches TRBD1 (5 bases). This CDR3 is 14 amino acids long. Looked up from germline, CDR1 is DFQATT and CDR2 is SNEGSKA (reference sequence). Trimming removed 6 bases at V and 6 bases at J, with 20 bases between. The CDR3 coding sequence is TGCAGTGCAGTCAGGGCGGCAATAGGCGATGGCTACACCTTC. It specifies CSAVRAAIGDGYTF.

The J gene is TRBJ2-5, the V gene TRBV24-1, with 10 nucleotides matching TRBD2. Germline CDR1 reads KGHDR; CDR2 reads SFDVKD. The CDR3 runs 15 residues. CDR3 protein: CAPDGLAETQETQYF. The CDR3 nucleotides are TGTGCTCCCGATGGACTAGCGGAGACACAAGAGACCCAGTACTTC.

This clonotype appeared many times. The chain carries TRBV6-5 and TRBJ1-5, with 7 bases matching TRBD1. Germline V lookup: CDR1 MNHEY, CDR2 SVGAGI. With V trimmed by 6 bases and J by 3 bases, 11 bases remained unmatched. This CDR3 comprises 16 residues. The CDR3 region is CASRVSRDSYNQPQHF. The CDR3 DNA follows: TGTGCCAGCAGGGTTTCCCGGGACAGTTACAATCAGCCCCAGCATTTT.

There are many counts of this clonotype. CDR3 in DNA: TGCAGTGCTACAGTGGCTAACTATGGCTACACCTTC. Translating it yields CSATVANYGYTF. The V and J genes are TRBV20-1 and TRBJ1-2; D is ambiguous. CDR1 and CDR2 from the germline V gene are DFQATT and SNEGSKA (reference sequence). The CDR3 covers 12 residues. V was pared by 4 bases and J by 0 bases, with 6 bases between.

This clonotype occurred many times. V and J are TRBV29-1 and TRBJ1-5, with D perhaps TRBD1 (5 bases). This CDR3 spans 11 amino acids. CDR1 is SQVTM and CDR2 is ANQGSEA in the germline V gene. The V gene lost 4 bases and the J gene lost 4 bases, with 5 bases spanning the gap. CDR3 DNA: TGCAGCGTTGGGGGGAATCAGCCCCAGCATTTT. This codes for CSVGGNQPQHF.

Note on this clonotype: At one boundary the junction diverges from the germline segment, which might be a read error. V is TRBV6-5 and J is TRBJ2-7, with 10 positions matching TRBD1. The CDR3 sequence is 14 residues long. Germline assignment: CDR1 MNHEY and CDR2 SVGAGI. CDR3 sequence: CASSLSGQGYERYF. In nucleotides, the CDR3 is TGTGCCAGCAGTTTATCGGGACAGGGGTACGAGCGGTACTTC.

V usage is TRBV7-6 and J usage is TRBJ2-7, with D possibly being TRBD1 or TRBD2 (5 bases each). Trimming removed 5 bases at V and 5 bases at J, with 10 bases between. The CDR3 is 12 residues long. Looked up from germline, CDR1 is SGHVS and CDR2 is FNYEAQ. CDR3 amino acids: CASSRLGDEQYF. The CDR3, as DNA: TGTGCCAGCAGCCGACTGGGGGACGAGCAGTACTTC.

This clonotype has ten or more counts. The CDR3 loop reads CASSPYGGVETQYF. CDR3 DNA: TGTGCCAGCAGCCCCTACGGGGGAGTAGAGACCCAGTACTTC. This rearrangement joins TRBV6-1 to TRBJ2-5; TRBD2 is a possible D gene (6 bases). The V gene lost 6 bases and the J gene lost 4 bases, with 15 bases spanning the gap. CDR1 is MNHNS, CDR2 SASEGT, per germline. The CDR3 extends over 14 amino acids.

This clonotype showed up many times. V is TRBV20-1 and J is TRBJ2-6; D uncertain. The CDR3 runs 17 residues. V was clipped by 0 bases and J by 2 bases, with 14 bases between them. Germline V gene sequence: CDR1 DFQATT, CDR2 SNEGSKA (reference sequence). The CDR3: CSARDSSLEAGANVLTF. CDR3 nucleotides: TGCAGTGCTAGAGACTCGTCCCTAGAAGCTGGGGCCAACGTCCTGACTTTC.